Detailed here is one T cell receptor beta chain. Germline trimming cut 5 bases from V and 10 bases from J; bases unmatched to any gene: 5. The CDR3 runs 12 residues. Germline assignment: CDR1 MGHRA and CDR2 YSYEKL. This sample was taken from a study of blood T cell repertoires in COVID-19. Study as a whole: Samples taken during acute and convalescent COVID-19 were collected in the United States, Italy and Spain.

Authors' analysis steps: Counts of nucleated cells, estimated from reference gene primer amplification, were obtained. The table came from immunoSEQ multiplex PCR; TCRdb's copy has only in-frame clones and leaves some out. That table furnishes V, J and clone size, whereas the DNA furnished D and trimming. The table has approximately 120,000 clones, about 74% seen once. Material for sequencing was peripheral blood. This clonotype was obtained from a man aged 55-75 years with acute or convalescent COVID-19. The V and J genes are TRBV4-1 and TRBJ2-1; the match to TRBD2 covers 7 bases. CDR3 region: CASSERLAEQFF. CDR3 nucleotide sequence: TGCGCCAGCAGCGAAAGACTAGCCGAGCAGTTCTTC.